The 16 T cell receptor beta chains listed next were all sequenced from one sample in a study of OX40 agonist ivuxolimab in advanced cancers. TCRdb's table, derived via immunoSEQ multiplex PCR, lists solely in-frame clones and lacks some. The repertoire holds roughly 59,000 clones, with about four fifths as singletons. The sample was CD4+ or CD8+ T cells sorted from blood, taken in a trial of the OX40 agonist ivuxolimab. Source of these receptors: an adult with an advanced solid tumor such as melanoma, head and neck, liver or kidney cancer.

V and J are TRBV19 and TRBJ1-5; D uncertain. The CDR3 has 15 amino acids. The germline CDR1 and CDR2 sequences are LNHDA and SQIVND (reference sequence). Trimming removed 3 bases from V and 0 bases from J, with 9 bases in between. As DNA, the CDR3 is TGTGCCAGTAGTATCGCAGCCCATAGCAATCAGCCCCAGCATTTT. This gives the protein CASSIAAHSNQPQHF. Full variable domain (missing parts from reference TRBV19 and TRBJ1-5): DGGITQSPKYLFRKEGQNVTLSCEQNLNHDAMYWYRQDPGQGLRLIYYSQIVNDFQKGDIAEGYSVSREKKESFPLTVTSAQKNPTAFYLCASSIAAHSNQPQHFGDGTRLSIL.

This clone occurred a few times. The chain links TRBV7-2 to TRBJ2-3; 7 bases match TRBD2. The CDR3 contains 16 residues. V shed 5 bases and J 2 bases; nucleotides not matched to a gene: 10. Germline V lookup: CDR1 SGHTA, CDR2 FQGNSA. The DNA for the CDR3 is TGTGCCAGCAGCCCTAAGCTGGGGGGGTACACAGATACGCAGTATTTT. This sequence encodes CASSPKLGGYTDTQYF.

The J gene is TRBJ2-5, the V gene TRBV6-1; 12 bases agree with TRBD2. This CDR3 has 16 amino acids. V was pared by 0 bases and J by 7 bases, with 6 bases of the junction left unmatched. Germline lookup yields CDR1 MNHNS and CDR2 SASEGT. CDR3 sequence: CASSEAWASGGVTQYF. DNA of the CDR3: TGTGCCAGCAGTGAAGCGTGGGCTAGCGGGGGGGTGACCCAGTACTTC.

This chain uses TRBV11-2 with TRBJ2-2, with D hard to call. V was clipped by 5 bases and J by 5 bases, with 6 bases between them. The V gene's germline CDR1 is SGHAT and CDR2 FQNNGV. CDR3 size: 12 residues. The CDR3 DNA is TGTGCCAGCAGCCTGGGAACCGGGGAGCTGTTTTTT. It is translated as CASSLGTGELFF.

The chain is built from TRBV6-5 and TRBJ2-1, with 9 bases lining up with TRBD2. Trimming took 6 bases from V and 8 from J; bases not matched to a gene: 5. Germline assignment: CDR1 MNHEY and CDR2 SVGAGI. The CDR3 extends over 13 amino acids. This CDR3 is CASRDWTSDEQFF. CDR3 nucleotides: TGTGCCAGCAGGGACTGGACTAGCGATGAGCAGTTCTTC.

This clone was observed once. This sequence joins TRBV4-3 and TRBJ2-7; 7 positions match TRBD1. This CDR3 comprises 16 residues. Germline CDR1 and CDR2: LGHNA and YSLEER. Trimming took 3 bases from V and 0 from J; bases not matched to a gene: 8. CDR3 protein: CASSQDRTGYSYEQYF. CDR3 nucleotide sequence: TGCGCCAGCAGCCAGGACCGGACAGGCTACTCCTACGAGCAGTACTTC.

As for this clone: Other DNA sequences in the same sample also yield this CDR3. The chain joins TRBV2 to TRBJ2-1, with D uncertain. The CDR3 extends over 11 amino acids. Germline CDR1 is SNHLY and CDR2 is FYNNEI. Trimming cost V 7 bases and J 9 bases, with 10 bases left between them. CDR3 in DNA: TGTGCCAGCAACCTGGGCGGTGAGCAGTTCTTC. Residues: CASNLGGEQFF.

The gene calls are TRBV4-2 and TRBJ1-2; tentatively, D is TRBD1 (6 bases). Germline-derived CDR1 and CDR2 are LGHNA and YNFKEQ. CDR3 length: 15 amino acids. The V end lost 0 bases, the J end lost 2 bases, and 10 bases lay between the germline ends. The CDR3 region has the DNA TGTGCCAGCAGCCAAGAGACGGACAGCAACTATGGCTACACCTTC. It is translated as CASSQETDSNYGYTF.

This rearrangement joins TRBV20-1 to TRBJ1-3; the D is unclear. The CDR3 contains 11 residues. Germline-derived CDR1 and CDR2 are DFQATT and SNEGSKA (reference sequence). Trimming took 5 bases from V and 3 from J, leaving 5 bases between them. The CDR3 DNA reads TGCAGTGCTCCAGTTGGAAACACCATATATTTT. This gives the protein CSAPVGNTIYF.

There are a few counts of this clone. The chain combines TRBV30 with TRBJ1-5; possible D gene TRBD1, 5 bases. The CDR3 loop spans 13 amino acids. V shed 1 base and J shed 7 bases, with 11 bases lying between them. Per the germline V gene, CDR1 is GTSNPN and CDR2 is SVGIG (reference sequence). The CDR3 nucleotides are TGTGCCTGGAGTGGGGGGGTTGGGCAGCCCCAGCATTTT. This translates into CAWSGGVGQPQHF.

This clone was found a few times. Written as DNA, the CDR3 is TGCGCCAGCAGCTTGTATAGGGGGAACCCCGGCGGGGAGCTGTTTTTT. Protein product: CASSLYRGNPGGELFF. This chain uses TRBV5-1 with TRBJ2-2, with D possibly being TRBD1 (6 bases). V was clipped by 1 base and J by 7 bases, with 17 bases between them. Per germline, CDR1 SGHRS and CDR2 YFSETQ. This CDR3 has 16 amino acids.

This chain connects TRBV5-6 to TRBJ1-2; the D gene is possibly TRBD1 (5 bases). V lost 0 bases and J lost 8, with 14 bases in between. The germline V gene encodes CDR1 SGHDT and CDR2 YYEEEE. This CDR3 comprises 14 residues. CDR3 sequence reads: CASSLAAGKEGYTF. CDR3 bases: TGTGCCAGCAGCTTGGCCGCAGGGAAGGAAGGCTACACCTTC.

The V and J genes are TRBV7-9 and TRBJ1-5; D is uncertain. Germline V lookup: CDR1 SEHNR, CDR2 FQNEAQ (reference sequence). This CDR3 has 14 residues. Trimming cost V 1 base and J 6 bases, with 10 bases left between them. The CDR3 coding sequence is TGTGCCAGCAGCTTAGACGGGCATCTTCAGCCCCAGCATTTT. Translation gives CASSLDGHLQPQHF.

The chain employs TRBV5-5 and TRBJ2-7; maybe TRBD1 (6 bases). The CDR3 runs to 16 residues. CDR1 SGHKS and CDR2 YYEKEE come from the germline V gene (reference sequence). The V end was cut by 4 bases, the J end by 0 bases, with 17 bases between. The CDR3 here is CASSHQTGFSSYEQYF. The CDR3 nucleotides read TGTGCCAGCAGCCATCAAACAGGGTTTAGCTCCTACGAGCAGTACTTC. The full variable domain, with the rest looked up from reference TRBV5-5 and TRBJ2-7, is DAGVTQSPTHLIKTRGQQVTLRCSPISGHKSVSWYQQVLGQGPQFIFQYYEKEERGRGNFPDRFSARQFPNYSSELNVNALLLGDSALYLCASSHQTGFSSYEQYFGPGTRLTVT.

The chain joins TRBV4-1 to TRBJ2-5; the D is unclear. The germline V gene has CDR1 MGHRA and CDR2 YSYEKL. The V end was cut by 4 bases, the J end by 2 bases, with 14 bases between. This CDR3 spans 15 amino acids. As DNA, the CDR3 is TGCGCCAGCAGCCCTCACGCGGACGGTCAAGAGACCCAGTACTTC. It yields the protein CASSPHADGQETQYF.

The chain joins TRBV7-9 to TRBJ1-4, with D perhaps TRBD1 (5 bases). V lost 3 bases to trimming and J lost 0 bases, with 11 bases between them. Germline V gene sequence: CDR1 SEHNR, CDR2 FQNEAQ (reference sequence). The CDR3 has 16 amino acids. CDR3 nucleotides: TGTGCCAGCAGCTTGGGGACGGGTGCAACTAATGAAAAACTGTTTTTT. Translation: CASSLGTGATNEKLFF.